Presented here are 29 T cell receptor beta chains from one specimen sequenced in a study of blood T cells in healthy people across ages. A second PCR, run for roughly 7 to 12 cycles, used a sample-barcoded 5' primer plus a J-beta primer mix. TCRdb recomputed calls from the 5' RACE reads with MiXCR, one row per CDR3 protein. The profile shows about 1.7 million distinct CDR3 sequences, 25% to 30% of them singletons. Material for sequencing was blood. All receptors come from a woman in her 30s in good health.

The sample holds many counts of this clonotype. This rearrangement joins TRBV9 to TRBJ2-1, with 10 bases that match TRBD2. V shed 1 base and J 7 bases; nucleotides not matched to a gene: 8. The CDR3 runs to 16 residues. Germline CDR1 SGDLS, CDR2 YYNGEE. Written as DNA, the CDR3 is TGTGCCAGCAGCGTAAGCGGGGGGGCTAATTGGAATGAGCAGTTCTTC. Amino acids: CASSVSGGANWNEQFF.

This clonotype was seen a few times. This chain connects TRBV11-2 to TRBJ2-1, with 8 bases lining up with TRBD1. CDR3 length: 15 amino acids. Germline CDR1 SGHAT, CDR2 FQNNGV. J gave up 5 bases and V 3 bases, and 6 bases lay outside the gene matches. CDR3 region: CASSLPGTGDNEQFF. CDR3 DNA sequence: TGTGCCAGCAGCTTGCCCGGGACAGGAGACAATGAGCAGTTCTTC.

There are many counts of this clonotype. The chain has TRBV15 and TRBJ2-3; D call uncertain. The CDR3 sequence is 13 residues long. Germline values: CDR1 LNHNV, CDR2 YYDKDF (reference sequence). Trimming stripped 5 bases from V and 1 base from J, with 7 bases between. CDR3 DNA sequence: TGTGCCACCAGCGGCCGAGGCACAGATACGCAGTATTTT. Its protein product is CATSGRGTDTQYF.

A few counts support this clonotype. One junction end does not reproduce the germline sequence, and a read error may be involved. This rearrangement joins TRBV19 to TRBJ2-2; 8 bases are shared with TRBD2. Germline CDR1 LNHDA, CDR2 SQIVND (reference sequence). The CDR3 length is 17 residues. CDR3 DNA: TGTGCCAGTGGGACTATTCGGCGGGAGGTTCTGGCCGGGGAGCGGTTTTTT. It specifies CASGTIRREVLAGERFF.

This clonotype has just a few counts. The chain carries TRBV20-1 and TRBJ1-2, with D tentatively TRBD1 (5 bases). CDR3 size: 16 residues. V shed 5 bases and J shed 1 base, with 20 bases lying between them. Germline CDR1 DFQATT, CDR2 SNEGSKA (reference sequence). CDR3 sequence: CSAGLQGVNFNYGYTF. As DNA, the CDR3 is TGCAGTGCTGGTCTCCAGGGCGTAAATTTTAACTATGGCTACACCTTC.

This clonotype was observed a few times. The chain couples TRBV27 to TRBJ1-2, with D perhaps TRBD1 (6 bases). The length of the CDR3 is 13 residues. The germline V gene encodes CDR1 MNHEY and CDR2 SMNVEV (reference sequence). V lost 6 bases to trimming and J lost 5 bases, with 13 bases between them. The CDR3 DNA is TGTGCCAGCAGGGGGGCAGAGCTGTATGGCTACACCTTC. Translation: CASRGAELYGYTF.

This chain joins TRBV5-1 and TRBJ2-7; TRBD1 matches 9 bases. The CDR3 consists of 15 residues. Unmatched junction bases numbered 13, after V lost 5 bases and J lost 7 bases. CDR1 SGHRS and CDR2 YFSETQ come from the germline V gene. In nucleotides, the CDR3 is TGCGCCAGCAGAACGATGGGACAGGGTTTTAAAGAGCAGTACTTC. Encoded protein: CASRTMGQGFKEQYF.

J is TRBJ1-1 and V is TRBV7-9; D not resolved. V lost 7 bases, J lost 10 bases, and 13 bases lay in between. There are 11 residues in the CDR3. The germline gives CDR1 SEHNR, CDR2 FQNEAQ (reference sequence). The CDR3 is CASTDRMVAFF. As DNA, the CDR3 is TGTGCCAGCACCGATAGGATGGTAGCTTTCTTT.

In its sample, this clonotype was seen a few times. The chain recombines TRBV30 with TRBJ2-7; weak D call: TRBD1 (7 bases). Looked up from germline, CDR1 is GTSNPN and CDR2 is SVGIG (reference sequence). This CDR3 is 12 amino acids long. The germline V and J ends were trimmed by 5 bases and 2 bases, with 10 bases remaining between them. The CDR3 DNA sequence: TGTGCCTGGGGAGGGACAGCCTACGAGCAGTACTTC. It encodes CAWGGTAYEQYF.

V usage is TRBV7-6 and J usage is TRBJ2-3; no clear D. In germline, CDR1 is SGHVS, CDR2 FNYEAQ. The length of the CDR3 is 16 residues. Trimming left V 5 bases short and J 2 bases short, with 17 bases between. The CDR3 is CASSPGRSTHTDTQYF. The CDR3 nucleotides read TGTGCCAGCAGCCCCGGACGCTCTACCCACACAGATACGCAGTATTTT. The variable domain in full, completed from reference TRBV7-6 and TRBJ2-3, reads GAGVSQSPRYKVTKRGQDVALRCDPISGHVSLYWYRQALGQGPEFLTYFNYEAQQDKSGLPNDRFSAERPEGSISTLTIQRTEQRDSAMYRCASSPGRSTHTDTQYFGPGTRLTVL.

Turning to this clonotype: The junction and the germline gene differ at one end; a read error may be behind it. V and J are TRBV6-1 and TRBJ2-2; D may match TRBD1 or TRBD2 (5 bases each). Germline values: CDR1 MNHNS, CDR2 SASEGT. The CDR3 contains 14 residues. The CDR3 region is CASSPQTDTGERFF. As DNA, the CDR3 is TGTGCCAGCAGTCCCCAGACGGACACCGGGGAGCGGTTTTTT.

In this sample, this clonotype turned up a few times. The chain employs TRBV15 and TRBJ2-3; 7 bases are a match to TRBD2. This CDR3 region has 16 residues. Germline-derived CDR1 and CDR2 are LNHNV and YYDKDF (reference sequence). J gave up 2 bases and V 10 bases, and 15 bases lay outside the gene matches. The DNA of the CDR3 is TGTGCCAGCAGTGTGGAAGCGGGATTGGTCACAGATACGCAGTATTTT. This encodes CASSVEAGLVTDTQYF.

The chain couples TRBV20-1 to TRBJ2-5, with 8 positions matching TRBD1. This CDR3 spans 14 amino acids. Unmatched junction bases numbered 9, after V lost 6 bases and J lost 3 bases. CDR1 and CDR2 from the germline V gene are DFQATT and SNEGSKA (reference sequence). The CDR3: CSANDRGLEETQYF. The DNA for the CDR3 is TGCAGTGCAAACGACAGGGGCCTTGAAGAGACCCAGTACTTC.

This clonotype occurred a few times. The V gene is TRBV12-3 or TRBV12-4, the J gene TRBJ2-5; D gene unclear. This CDR3 contains 16 residues. V was shortened by 4 bases and J by 4 bases, with 19 bases between the two germline ends. The CDR3 reads CASSYAYGREGETQYF. In DNA form, the CDR3 reads TGTGCCAGCAGTTATGCCTATGGAAGGGAAGGAGAGACCCAGTACTTC.

The CDR3 region is CASSDQGVGYTF. The DNA of the CDR3 is TGTGCCAGCAGTGATCAGGGGGTTGGCTACACCTTC. This sequence joins TRBV2 and TRBJ1-2, with 7 nucleotides matching TRBD1. There are 12 residues in the CDR3. V was clipped by 3 bases and J by 7 bases; unmatched bases: 2. The V gene's germline CDR1 is SNHLY and CDR2 FYNNEI.

The chain couples TRBV18 to TRBJ2-2, with 7 bases that match TRBD1. Trimming at V came to 0 bases and at J to 4 bases, leaving 8 bases not matched to a gene. The CDR3 covers 17 residues. Germline V CDR1 and CDR2: KGHSH, LQKENI. CDR3 sequence: CASSPPGQPSGTGELFF. The CDR3 DNA is TGTGCCAGCTCACCACCGGGACAGCCGAGCGGCACCGGGGAGCTGTTTTTT.

This clonotype was seen only a few times. The V call is TRBV6-5, the J call TRBJ1-1, with a weak D call TRBD1 (5 bases). Trimming cost V 8 bases and J 0 bases, with 10 bases left between them. Germline assignment: CDR1 MNHEY and CDR2 SVGAGI. The CDR3 contains 13 residues. The CDR3, as DNA: TGTGCCAGCGGACGAGGGGTGAACACTGAAGCTTTCTTT. This gives the protein CASGRGVNTEAFF.

The rearrangement uses TRBV12-3 or TRBV12-4 and TRBJ2-5, with D possibly TRBD2 on 5 matching bases. The CDR3 spans 14 residues. V dropped 8 bases and J dropped 11 bases, with 24 bases sitting between them. CDR3 coding DNA: TGTGCCAGCTATCTATGGGAGAAGGGCAATGAGCAGTACTTC. Protein sequence: CASYLWEKGNEQYF.

This clonotype came up a few times. The chain has TRBV7-2 and TRBJ1-2, with unresolved D. Germline loops: CDR1 SGHTA, CDR2 FQGNSA. The CDR3 consists of 14 residues. The V end was cut by 1 base, the J end by 0 bases, with 6 bases between. The CDR3 here is CASSLGATNYGYTF. DNA of the CDR3: TGTGCCAGCAGCTTAGGGGCAACTAACTATGGCTACACCTTC.

This clonotype is a singleton in its sample. At one of its ends the junction is not consistent with the germline gene, which may arise from a read error. This rearrangement joins TRBV11-2 to TRBJ2-7; 10 bases line up with TRBD2. This CDR3 comprises 15 residues. CDR1 and CDR2 from the germline V gene are SGHAT and FQNNGV. This CDR3 is CVSSQALAGDYEQYF. CDR3 nucleotides: TGTGTCAGCAGCCAAGCGCTAGCGGGGGACTACGAGCAGTACTTC.

This clonotype occurred a few times. The chain employs TRBV28 and TRBJ2-7, with D possibly TRBD1 on 6 matching bases. Germline V gene data show CDR1 as MDHEN and CDR2 as SYDVKM. CDR3 length: 13 residues. Trimming cost V 10 bases and J 1 base, with 14 bases left between them. The CDR3 nucleotides are TGTGCCACCTTCCGACAGGAGTCCTACGAGCAGTACTTC. Its translation is CATFRQESYEQYF.

In its sample, this clonotype was seen a few times. This chain joins TRBV6-2 or TRBV6-3 and TRBJ2-7, with D hard to call. The V gene lost 2 bases and the J gene lost 5 bases, with 10 bases spanning the gap. There are 13 residues in the CDR3. Germline V gene data show CDR1 as MNHEY and CDR2 as SVGEGT. DNA of the CDR3: TGTGCCAGCAGTTACGGGGAATATGACGAGCAGTACTTC. Protein: CASSYGEYDEQYF.

This clonotype showed up many times. V and J are TRBV20-1 and TRBJ2-1; D possibly corresponds to TRBD2 (7 bases). The CDR3 spans 13 residues. The germline V and J ends were trimmed by 3 bases and 7 bases, with 13 bases remaining between them. Germline assignment: CDR1 DFQATT and CDR2 SNEGSKA (reference sequence). The CDR3 here is CSASSGGRNEQFF. The DNA for the CDR3 is TGCAGTGCTAGCTCCGGGGGGCGGAATGAGCAGTTCTTC.

This clonotype was counted a few times. The V and J genes are TRBV20-1 and TRBJ1-2; D is undetermined. Germline V CDR1 and CDR2: DFQATT, SNEGSKA (reference sequence). CDR3 size: 14 residues. V was clipped by 0 bases and J by 1 base, with 9 bases between them. The CDR3 DNA reads TGCAGTGCTAGAGATCAGAGGGTTAACTATGGCTACACCTTC. Translated: CSARDQRVNYGYTF.

This clonotype has more than one count but fewer than ten. V is TRBV7-6 and J is TRBJ2-1; 15 bases match TRBD2. This CDR3 is 16 amino acids long. Germline V gives CDR1 SGHVS, CDR2 FNYEAQ. The V and J ends lost 4 bases and 8 bases, in that order; junction bases with no gene match: 6. CDR3 protein: CASSSGLAGGSHEQFF. In DNA form, the CDR3 reads TGTGCCAGCAGCTCAGGACTAGCGGGAGGGAGCCATGAGCAGTTCTTC.

Points on this clonotype: With a much larger clone just one base away, this may be a read error. The rearrangement links TRBV6-6 to TRBJ2-7; D perhaps matches TRBD2 (5 bases). CDR1 is MNHNY, CDR2 SVGAGI, per germline (reference sequence). This CDR3 contains 12 residues. The CDR3: CANSPNRGEQYF. CDR3 in DNA: TGTGCCAACAGTCCTAATCGGGGCGAGCAGTACTTC.

In its sample, this clonotype was seen a few times. This chain connects TRBV25-1 to TRBJ2-3; possible D gene TRBD2, 6 bases. Trimming left V 6 bases short and J 11 bases short, with 33 bases between. This CDR3 region has 18 residues. CDR1 is MGHDK, CDR2 SYGVNS, per germline. The CDR3 DNA sequence: TGTGCCAGCAGCCTCCTTCGGGACTTGTTCAGCTCCTACAATGAGCAGTATTTT. It specifies CASSLLRDLFSSYNEQYF.

This rearrangement joins TRBV3-1 to TRBJ2-5, with D possibly being TRBD2 (6 bases). The J call is doubtful: the DNA matches TRBJ2-7 better. The germline V gene encodes CDR1 LGHDT and CDR2 YNNKEL (reference sequence). This CDR3 region has 14 residues. CDR3 sequence (DNA): TGTGCCAGCAGCCAGCCCTGGCAGGGAGGCGAGCAGTACTTC. Translated, it gives CASSQPWQGGEQYF.

The J gene is TRBJ2-6, the V gene TRBV14; 7 positions match TRBD1. CDR3 size: 17 residues. Germline V gene lookup returns CDR1 SGHDN and CDR2 FVKESK. V dropped 0 bases and J dropped 3; count of bases not matched to a gene: 5. The CDR3 is CASSQEVTGDGANVLTF. The CDR3 nucleotides read TGTGCCAGCAGCCAAGAGGTTACAGGGGATGGGGCCAACGTCCTGACTTTC.